This entry lists 16 T cell receptor beta chains sequenced from one sample in a study of T cells in Graves' hyperthyroidism and ophthalmopathy. The CDR3 regions of TCR beta were amplified from RNA transcripts. The primer set for the first-round RT-PCR of the TCR CDR3 was HTBI. TCRdb analysed the multiplex PCR reads with MiXCR anew, one entry per CDR3 protein. The table has some 530,000 distinct CDR3 sequences, 22% seen once. Sequencing was carried out using blood. These receptor sequences come from a woman in her sixties or seventies with Graves' ophthalmopathy.

This clonotype appeared once. The chain uses TRBV3-1 and TRBJ2-6; no reliable D call. Trimming stripped 2 bases from V and 0 bases from J, with 2 bases between. CDR3 length: 14 residues. From germline, CDR1 is LGHDT and CDR2 YNNKEL (reference sequence). This chain's CDR3 is CASSQYSGANVLTF. The CDR3 nucleotides are TGTGCCAGCAGCCAATACTCTGGGGCCAACGTCCTGACTTTC.

This sequence joins TRBV25-1 and TRBJ1-1, with D maybe TRBD1 (5 bases). Between the trimmed V and J ends, which lost 2 bases and 4 bases, there was a span of 14 bases. This CDR3 comprises 15 residues. Germline assignment: CDR1 MGHDK and CDR2 SYGVNS. The CDR3 region is CASSETGPWGTEAFF. The CDR3 region has the DNA TGTGCCAGCAGTGAAACAGGACCTTGGGGCACTGAAGCTTTCTTT.

This clonotype has just a few counts. The chain links TRBV6-1 to TRBJ2-5; unclear D gene. Germline V lookup: CDR1 MNHNS, CDR2 SASEGT. The CDR3 loop spans 14 amino acids. V shed 0 bases and J shed 2 bases, with 7 bases lying between them. The CDR3 coding sequence is TGTGCCAGCAGTGAAGCGTGGGCACAAGAGACCCAGTACTTC. The encoded protein is CASSEAWAQETQYF.

This clonotype was observed a few times. With a much larger clone just one base away, this may be a read error. V gene TRBV7-2 combines with J gene TRBJ1-6; D might be TRBD1 (6 bases). This CDR3 is 14 amino acids long. V was cut by 5 bases and J by 5 bases, with 10 bases left in between. Germline values: CDR1 SGHTA, CDR2 FQGNSA. In DNA, the CDR3 is TGTGCCAGCAGCCTCAGGGGAGATAATTCACCCCTCCACTTT. This encodes CASSLRGDNSPLHF.

This chain joins TRBV3-1 and TRBJ1-1; 7 bases map to TRBD1. Looked up from germline, CDR1 is LGHDT and CDR2 is YNNKEL (reference sequence). Germline trimming cut 4 bases from V and 8 bases from J; bases unmatched to any gene: 7. The CDR3 totals 13 residues. CDR3 sequence reads: CASSLALGQEAFF. The DNA for the CDR3 is TGTGCCAGCAGCCTAGCATTGGGACAGGAAGCTTTCTTT.

This clonotype was seen a few times. This chain links TRBV20-1 with TRBJ2-5, with 9 bases matching TRBD1. The CDR3 runs 15 residues. With V trimmed by 5 bases and J by 2 bases, 9 bases remained unmatched. Looked up from germline, CDR1 is DFQATT and CDR2 is SNEGSKA (reference sequence). The CDR3 sequence is CSAPRQGGIQETQYF. The CDR3 DNA is TGCAGTGCTCCAAGACAGGGGGGGATACAAGAGACCCAGTACTTC.

This chain joins TRBV7-2 and TRBJ2-4, with 9 bases identical to TRBD2. Germline loops: CDR1 SGHTA, CDR2 FQGNSA. J gave up 0 bases and V 2 bases, and 8 bases lay outside the gene matches. The CDR3 sequence is 18 residues long. As DNA, the CDR3 is TGTGCCAGCAGCTTAACGGTCGGGACTAGCTCAGCCAAAAACATTCAGTACTTC. Amino acids: CASSLTVGTSSAKNIQYF.

V is TRBV5-1 and J is TRBJ1-1; weak D call: TRBD1 (6 bases). V was pared by 4 bases and J by 3 bases, with 13 bases between. Germline V gene sequence: CDR1 SGHRS, CDR2 YFSETQ. The CDR3 loop spans 14 amino acids. This CDR3 reads CASSPHSGDTEAFF. CDR3 nucleotides: TGCGCCAGCAGCCCGCATTCAGGGGACACTGAAGCTTTCTTT.

In this sample, this clonotype turned up many times. The V gene is TRBV3-1, the J gene TRBJ2-7; 7 nucleotides line up with TRBD2. Trimming cost V 1 base and J 9 bases; bases outside gene matches: 9. CDR1 is LGHDT and CDR2 is YNNKEL in the germline V gene (reference sequence). This CDR3 is 14 amino acids long. CDR3 nucleotides: TGTGCCAGCAGCCAAGGTGGGGACTACACCCTGCAGTACTTC. Its translation is CASSQGGDYTLQYF.

This clonotype was detected a few times. V and J are TRBV19 and TRBJ2-2; 11 bases are a match to TRBD1. CDR1 and CDR2 from the germline V gene are LNHDA and SQIVND (reference sequence). V dropped 6 bases and J dropped 0; count of bases not matched to a gene: 6. The CDR3 is 17 amino acids. CDR3: CASSHGQGAPNTGELFF. The CDR3, as DNA: TGTGCCAGTAGCCACGGACAGGGGGCCCCGAACACCGGGGAGCTGTTTTTT.

The CDR3 bases are TGTGCCAGCATAGGTAGCTCCTACGAGCAGTACTTC. It translates to CASIGSSYEQYF. The chain has TRBV28 and TRBJ2-7; D call uncertain. V lost 7 bases to trimming and J lost 0 bases, with 7 bases between them. CDR1 and CDR2 from the germline V gene are MDHEN and SYDVKM. This CDR3 has 12 residues.

Ten or more counts support this clonotype. The chain joins TRBV20-1 to TRBJ1-1, with TRBD1 matching 8 bases. With V trimmed by 2 bases and J by 4 bases, 3 bases remained unmatched. Germline assignment: CDR1 DFQATT and CDR2 SNEGSKA (reference sequence). This CDR3 contains 13 residues. The CDR3, as DNA: TGCAGTGCTAGATCAGGGGGCATCACTGAAGCTTTCTTT. Protein product: CSARSGGITEAFF.

This chain links TRBV29-1 with TRBJ1-1, with 10 bases that match TRBD1. The CDR3 extends over 15 amino acids. Germline CDR1 and CDR2: SQVTM and ANQGSEA. Losses at the gene ends were 4 bases for V and 7 bases for J; bases not matched to a gene: 12. CDR3 amino acids: CSVVDRRDRGGEAFF. CDR3 DNA sequence: TGCAGCGTTGTAGATAGGAGGGACAGGGGTGGTGAAGCTTTCTTT.

The gene calls are TRBV7-2 and TRBJ2-7; TRBD2 agrees at 10 bases. The V and J ends lost 8 bases and 3 bases, in that order; junction bases with no gene match: 13. The CDR3 runs 16 residues. In germline, CDR1 is SGHTA, CDR2 FQGNSA. The DNA for the CDR3 is TGTGCCAGCGGAACCTTAGCGGGAGGCCCCTTCTACGAGCAGTACTTC. This sequence encodes CASGTLAGGPFYEQYF.

The table lists this clonotype with a few counts. The chain has TRBV12-3 or TRBV12-4 and TRBJ2-2; no clear D. V shed 6 bases and J shed 6 bases, with 8 bases lying between them. This CDR3 contains 12 residues. The CDR3: CASRALAGELFF. The CDR3 DNA follows: TGTGCCAGCAGGGCCCTAGCCGGGGAGCTGTTTTTT.

A few counts support this clonotype. V is TRBV28 and J is TRBJ2-2, with D possibly TRBD1 on 5 matching bases. V shed 5 bases and J shed 5 bases, with 12 bases lying between them. This CDR3 is built from 14 residues. Per the germline V gene, CDR1 is MDHEN and CDR2 is SYDVKM. The CDR3 bases are TGTGCCAGCAGTCCGTTAAGGGGTACCGGGGAGCTGTTTTTT. Translated, it gives CASSPLRGTGELFF.